This T cell receptor beta chain was observed in a study of T-cell reconstitution after alpha-beta-depleted transplantation in children (dated by TCRdb to the mid-2010s). At the level of the whole study: Using TCR repertoire profiling, the study quantitatively followed how T-cell immune reconstitution unfolded in children after TCRalphabeta/CD19-depleted allogeneic hematopoietic cell transplantation.

Libraries were built with PCR. Instrument used: Illumina HiSeq 2500. To normalize quantification of the TCRbeta repertoire, the TCR libraries were built with molecular barcoding that relied on unique molecular identifiers. TCRdb passed the public sequencing reads through fastp at Q25 and MiXCR, retaining productive beta sequences. Identical CDR3 protein sequences are pooled into one entry, listed with their most common genes and DNA. The sample contains 210,000 or so distinct CDR3 sequences, around 9.5% of them found a single time. The ten largest clonotypes hold less than 8% of the sample. This clonotype occurred many times. There is no known antigen for this receptor. It has no much larger one-base neighbor in the sample; base qualities were not kept. CDR1 and CDR2 are drawn from the germline V gene: ENHRY, SYGVKD. The CDR3 contains 16 residues, cysteine and phenylalanine counted. The retained sequence is limited to the CDR3, 48 bases, with the frame set at the first base. The germline V end is reduced by 4 bases and the J end by 5 bases; junction bases left unmatched: 10.

The sequence is built from TRBV10-3 and TRBJ2-3; 9 nucleotides in the junction match TRBD2. The TCR was taken from a human donor who donated a stem cell graft to a child with acute lymphoblastic leukemia. Sample: PBMCs from the stem cell graft donor, taken from the stem cell graft. CDR3 reads: CAISVLAGSAGDTQYF. Read as DNA, the sequence is TGTGCCATCAGTGTCCTAGCGGGGTCCGCGGGAGATACGCAGTATTTT.